These 12 T cell receptor beta chains share one sample of origin, sequenced in a study of regulatory T cells in long-lasting Graves disease (dated by TCRdb to the early 2020s). The time point label corresponds to: persistent/refractory GD, antithyroid drugs over 5 years with positive TRAb. For both TCR sequencing and RNA sequencing, RNA was extracted from PBMCs in TRIzol. Libraries came from multiplex PCR. Data came from an Illumina HiSeq 4000. CDR3 regions were amplified by Arm-PCR with iRepertoire HTBI primers to construct TCR beta libraries. TCRdb passed the public sequencing reads through fastp at Q25 and MiXCR, retaining productive beta sequences. CDR3 protein sequences are deduplicated, and each keeps its most common genes and DNA. The sample profile shows around 400,000 distinct CDR3 sequences; 23% of them were found once. Approximately 28% of the sample is in the top ten clones. This material consisted of peripheral blood mononuclear cells (PBMCs), taken when the disease was refractory, from a patient treated with antithyroid drugs. Source of these receptors: a female donor with Graves disease.

This clonotype occurred many times. The chain couples TRBV15 to TRBJ1-2, with D possibly being TRBD1 (5 bases). Between the trimmed V and J ends, which lost 3 bases and 3 bases, there was a span of 11 bases. This CDR3 comprises 14 residues. In germline, CDR1 is LNHNV, CDR2 YYDKDF (reference sequence). In DNA, the CDR3 is TGTGCCACCAGCAGTGGGACCGACTACTATGGCTACACCTTC. Translation gives CATSSGTDYYGYTF. Full variable domain (outside the CDR3, taken from reference TRBV15 and TRBJ1-2): DAMVIQNPRYQVTQFGKPVTLSCSQTLNHNVMYWYQQKSSQAPKLLFHYYDKDFNNEADTPDNFQSRRPNTSFCFLDIRSPGLGDTAMYLCATSSGTDYYGYTFGSGTRLTVV.

This clonotype was found many times. V usage is TRBV2 and J usage is TRBJ2-7, with D hard to call. Germline lookup yields CDR1 SNHLY and CDR2 FYNNEI. V shed 3 bases and J shed 1 base, with 13 bases lying between them. The CDR3 runs 15 residues. The CDR3 DNA reads as TGTGCCAGCAGTGATCCCTGGGCAGAGTCCTACGAGCAGTACTTC. Protein sequence: CASSDPWAESYEQYF.

The V and J genes are TRBV4-1 and TRBJ1-2; 7 bases are a match to TRBD1. The CDR3 sequence is 15 residues long. Germline trimming cut 0 bases from V and 4 bases from J; bases unmatched to any gene: 5. Germline V gene lookup returns CDR1 MGHRA and CDR2 YSYEKL. CDR3 loop: CASSQEGGQFYGYTF. CDR3 in DNA: TGCGCCAGCAGCCAAGAAGGGGGACAGTTCTATGGCTACACCTTC.

This clonotype was seen more than once but under ten times. The gene calls are TRBV2 and TRBJ1-3; D gene unclear. CDR1 is SNHLY and CDR2 is FYNNEI in the germline V gene. The V and J ends lost 8 bases and 4 bases respectively, with 12 bases between them. The CDR3 sequence is 13 residues long. The CDR3 DNA sequence: TGTGCCAGCTCGGTAATAGACGGAAACACCATATATTTT. It codes for CASSVIDGNTIYF.

This clonotype was picked up a small number of times. J is TRBJ2-3 and V is TRBV20-1; no clear D gene. The length of the CDR3 is 15 residues. CDR1 DFQATT and CDR2 SNEGSKA come from the germline V gene (reference sequence). V lost 6 bases to trimming and J lost 12 bases, with 28 bases between them. CDR3 loop: CSAKIPGFDTGFQYF. In DNA, the CDR3 is TGCAGTGCCAAGATACCAGGCTTCGACACTGGGTTTCAGTATTTT.

The gene calls are TRBV20-1 and TRBJ2-2, with 10 bases lining up with TRBD2. The CDR3 contains 17 residues. Germline loops: CDR1 DFQATT, CDR2 SNEGSKA (reference sequence). The V and J ends lost 2 bases and 5 bases, in that order; junction bases with no gene match: 11. The CDR3 coding sequence is TGCAGTGCTAGATGGGGAGCTAGCGGGAGAGGGACCGGGGAGCTGTTTTTT. Residues: CSARWGASGRGTGELFF.

The rearrangement joins TRBV6-1 to TRBJ2-3; D may be TRBD1 or TRBD2 (6 bases each). Germline values: CDR1 MNHNS, CDR2 SASEGT. Trimming left V 6 bases short and J 2 bases short, with 15 bases between. The CDR3 runs 15 residues. CDR3 sequence (DNA): TGTGCCAGCAGAGGGGGGAGCGGGCACACAGATACGCAGTATTTT. Protein: CASRGGSGHTDTQYF.

This clonotype was seen more than once but under ten times. The chain combines TRBV2 with TRBJ1-2, with D hard to call. This CDR3 has 14 amino acids. Trimming left V 7 bases short and J 5 bases short, with 17 bases between. Germline lookup yields CDR1 SNHLY and CDR2 FYNNEI. CDR3 coding DNA: TGTGCCAGCACCGGGAGTCTTCATGAGTATGGCTACACCTTC. This gives the protein CASTGSLHEYGYTF.

This clonotype appeared many times. The V and J genes are TRBV6-2 or TRBV6-3 and TRBJ2-5, with D tentatively TRBD1 (6 bases). The germline gives CDR1 MNHEY, CDR2 SVGEGT. The CDR3 is 17 residues long. V lost 3 bases and J 0 bases, leaving 17 bases between the germline ends. The CDR3, as DNA: TGTGCCAGCAGTTATGGGCGCTGGGGGCAGTACCAAGAGACCCAGTACTTC. Protein: CASSYGRWGQYQETQYF.

At least ten counts were recorded for this clonotype. The V call is TRBV7-3, the J call TRBJ2-2; D gene unclear. The CDR3 has 16 residues. CDR1 and CDR2 from the germline V gene are SGHTA and FQGTGA. V lost 1 base, J lost 4 bases, and 13 bases lay in between. CDR3 loop: CASSLKTLWGTGELFF. Written as DNA, the CDR3 is TGTGCCAGCAGCTTAAAGACACTCTGGGGCACCGGGGAGCTGTTTTTT.

This clonotype was observed many times. CDR3 in amino acids: CATSVGRGGTYEQYF. The CDR3 DNA reads as TGTGCCACCAGCGTCGGTAGGGGGGGGACCTACGAGCAGTACTTC. The chain uses TRBV15 and TRBJ2-7; a weak D match, TRBD2 (7 bases). CDR1 LNHNV and CDR2 YYDKDF come from the germline V gene (reference sequence). The V and J ends lost 5 bases and 2 bases respectively, with 16 bases between them. CDR3 length: 15 residues.

This clonotype was found a few times. The rearrangement joins TRBV15 to TRBJ2-7; 10 positions agree with TRBD1. This CDR3 contains 13 residues. Unmatched junction bases numbered 6, after V lost 10 bases and J lost 3 bases. Germline V gene sequence: CDR1 LNHNV, CDR2 YYDKDF (reference sequence). CDR3 in DNA: TGTGCCATCACTCGGGACAGGGGCTACGAGCAGTACTTC. It encodes CAITRDRGYEQYF.